This TCR beta chain was identified during a study of CD8+ T cells in alopecia areata. Points from the study as a whole: Scalp and blood retained many expanded lesional clones during tofacitinib. Any link of baseline CD8+ expansion to response, resting on one nonresponder, remains uncertain.

Sequencing templates came from extracted RNA that was reverse transcribed into cDNA. Sequencing used immunoSEQ multiplex PCR; TCRdb keeps in-frame clones, though not all of them. The sample carries 150,000 to 200,000 clones, under 80% recorded once. CDR3 length equals 13 residues. The V gene's germline CDR1 is SQVTM and CDR2 ANQGSEA. Trimming cost V 0 bases and J 5 bases, with 11 bases left between them. On this clone: Its antigen remains unknown.

Documented treatment: oral pan-JAK inhibitor, 5-10 mg twice daily. The J gene is TRBJ2-7, the V gene TRBV29-1; perhaps TRBD2 as D (5 bases). The sequences come from CD4+ T cells sorted from blood, collected around week 50, from a patient treated with tofacitinib. The source of this sequence is a human donor with alopecia areata. CDR3 in amino acids: CSVEDRSGNEQYF. In DNA, the CDR3 is TGCAGCGTTGAAGATCGGTCGGGGAACGAGCAGTACTTC.